Listed below are T cell receptor beta chains from one sample, sequenced in a study of T-cell reconstitution after alpha-beta-depleted transplantation in children. TCRdb called the PCR reads again in MiXCR, with one record for every CDR3 protein. The table includes 700,000 or so distinct CDR3 sequences, around 13% detected once. The sample was PBMCs, taken before TCRalphabeta/CD19-depleted stem cell transplant. Receptor source: a girl aged 2-10 years with congenital amegakaryocytic thrombocytopenia, due to receive a stem cell transplant. The CDR3 runs from the conserved cysteine through the conserved F or W. The order of the fields is D gene, J gene, V gene, clone size, CDR3 protein, CDR3 DNA. The D gene is left open where the match is weak. Rows give clone size only sometimes, using once, few, many, or a class for an expanded clone.

d_call: TRBD1
j_call: TRBJ2-7
v_call: TRBV27
clone_size: NA
cdr3_aa: CASSTFGTAGYEQYF
cdr3_nt: TGTGCCAGCAGTACCTTCGGGACAGCCGGCTACGAGCAGTACTTC

d_call: TRBD2
j_call: TRBJ2-5
v_call: TRBV11-2
clone_size: many
cdr3_aa: CASSLDFLADLQETQYF
cdr3_nt: TGTGCCAGCAGCTTAGATTTCCTAGCGGATCTACAAGAGACCCAGTACTTC

d_call: TRBD1
j_call: TRBJ1-2
v_call: TRBV20-1
clone_size: many
cdr3_aa: CSATSDRGHYGYTF
cdr3_nt: TGCAGTGCTACATCGGACAGGGGGCATTATGGCTACACCTTC

d_call: NA
j_call: TRBJ2-5
v_call: TRBV6-6
clone_size: few
cdr3_aa: CASRRQAGETQYF
cdr3_nt: TGTGCCAGCAGACGTCAGGCGGGAGAGACCCAGTACTTC

d_call: NA
j_call: TRBJ2-1
v_call: TRBV29-1
clone_size: NA
cdr3_aa: CSASRVGNEQFF
cdr3_nt: TGCAGCGCCTCCAGGGTAGGGAATGAGCAGTTCTTC

d_call: TRBD2
j_call: TRBJ2-1
v_call: TRBV5-1
clone_size: NA
cdr3_aa: CASGLAGSNEQFF
cdr3_nt: TGCGCCAGCGGACTAGCGGGATCCAATGAGCAGTTCTTC

d_call: NA
j_call: TRBJ1-1
v_call: TRBV12-3/TRBV12-4
clone_size: many
cdr3_aa: CASSLDWTADTEAFF
cdr3_nt: TGTGCCAGCAGTTTAGATTGGACAGCAGACACTGAAGCTTTCTTT

d_call: TRBD1
j_call: TRBJ2-2
v_call: TRBV12-3/TRBV12-4
clone_size: NA
cdr3_aa: CATGTETTGELFF
cdr3_nt: TGTGCCACTGGGACAGAGACCACCGGGGAGCTGTTTTTT

d_call: NA
j_call: TRBJ2-2
v_call: TRBV20-1
clone_size: many
cdr3_aa: CSARGRTQNTGELFF
cdr3_nt: TGCAGTGCTAGAGGTCGGACTCAGAACACCGGGGAGCTGTTTTTT

d_call: NA
j_call: TRBJ2-3
v_call: TRBV7-2
clone_size: NA
cdr3_aa: CASSSDVGPTDTQYF
cdr3_nt: TGTGCCAGCAGCTCGGACGTCGGGCCCACAGATACGCAGTATTTT

d_call: NA
j_call: TRBJ2-2
v_call: TRBV4-2
clone_size: many
cdr3_aa: CASSQEPTGESRELFF
cdr3_nt: TGTGCCAGCAGCCAAGAGCCGACTGGCGAGTCCCGGGAGCTGTTTTTT

d_call: TRBD2
j_call: TRBJ2-1
v_call: TRBV5-4
clone_size: few
cdr3_aa: CASSWTSGLENEQFF
cdr3_nt: TGTGCCAGCAGCTGGACTAGCGGCCTAGAGAATGAGCAGTTCTTC

d_call: NA
j_call: TRBJ2-5
v_call: TRBV5-1
clone_size: NA
cdr3_aa: CASTTSGLQETQYF
cdr3_nt: TGCGCCAGCACCACTTCAGGACTTCAAGAGACCCAGTACTTC

d_call: NA
j_call: TRBJ2-3
v_call: TRBV5-1
clone_size: few
cdr3_aa: CASSLGAGYSTDTQYF
cdr3_nt: TGCGCCAGCAGCTTGGGGGCTGGCTATAGCACAGATACGCAGTATTTT

d_call: NA
j_call: TRBJ1-1
v_call: TRBV7-9
clone_size: few
cdr3_aa: CASSPEGGTGAFF
cdr3_nt: TGTGCCAGCAGCCCCGAGGGGGGCACCGGGGCTTTCTTT

d_call: TRBD2
j_call: TRBJ2-1
v_call: TRBV5-1
clone_size: NA
cdr3_aa: CASSQGLAGGISDEQFF
cdr3_nt: TGCGCCAGCAGCCAAGGACTAGCGGGTGGAATTAGCGATGAGCAGTTCTTC

d_call: TRBD1
j_call: TRBJ1-2
v_call: TRBV7-9
clone_size: many
cdr3_aa: CASSGDGQELPYGYTF
cdr3_nt: TGTGCCAGCAGCGGTGACGGACAGGAACTACCCTATGGCTACACCTTC

d_call: NA
j_call: TRBJ2-5
v_call: TRBV5-1
clone_size: many
cdr3_aa: CASSSSWSSETQYF
cdr3_nt: TGCGCCAGCAGCTCAAGTTGGTCGTCGGAGACCCAGTACTTC

d_call: NA
j_call: TRBJ1-1
v_call: TRBV11-2
clone_size: NA
cdr3_aa: CASSLHGPGPEAFF
cdr3_nt: TGTGCCAGCAGCTTACACGGACCGGGCCCTGAAGCTTTCTTT

d_call: NA
j_call: TRBJ2-1
v_call: TRBV7-6
clone_size: many
cdr3_aa: CASSLTYGNSYNEQFF
cdr3_nt: TGTGCCAGCAGCTTAACGTACGGGAATTCCTACAATGAGCAGTTCTTC

d_call: TRBD2
j_call: TRBJ2-1
v_call: TRBV20-1
clone_size: many
cdr3_aa: CSARDPWREGSYNEQFF
cdr3_nt: TGCAGTGCTAGAGATCCATGGCGGGAGGGGTCCTACAATGAGCAGTTCTTC

d_call: NA
j_call: TRBJ2-7
v_call: TRBV9
clone_size: many
cdr3_aa: CASSRDDEQYF
cdr3_nt: TGTGCCAGCAGCCGGGATGACGAGCAGTACTTC

d_call: NA
j_call: TRBJ1-1
v_call: TRBV29-1
clone_size: NA
cdr3_aa: CSVGGRMKAFF
cdr3_nt: TGCAGCGTCGGGGGACGGATGAAAGCTTTCTTT

d_call: NA
j_call: TRBJ1-1
v_call: TRBV20-1
clone_size: NA
cdr3_aa: CSAIGGVNTEAFF
cdr3_nt: TGCAGTGCTATAGGCGGGGTAAACACTGAAGCTTTCTTT

d_call: TRBD1
j_call: TRBJ1-2
v_call: TRBV12-3/TRBV12-4
clone_size: many
cdr3_aa: CASSLGTASGGYTF
cdr3_nt: TGTGCCAGCAGTCTGGGGACAGCTTCTGGCGGCTACACCTTC

d_call: TRBD1
j_call: TRBJ2-7
v_call: TRBV5-1
clone_size: few
cdr3_aa: CASSSDGMQQGIGTYEQYF
cdr3_nt: TGCGCCAGCAGCTCCGATGGTATGCAACAGGGGATCGGGACCTACGAGCAGTACTTC

d_call: TRBD1
j_call: TRBJ2-1
v_call: TRBV10-2
clone_size: many
cdr3_aa: CASSDRTGGYNEQFF
cdr3_nt: TGCGCCAGCAGTGATAGGACAGGGGGGTACAATGAGCAGTTCTTC

d_call: NA
j_call: TRBJ2-4
v_call: TRBV29-1
clone_size: many
cdr3_aa: CSVTDSGSNIQYF
cdr3_nt: TGCAGCGTTACGGACAGTGGGAGCAACATTCAGTACTTC

d_call: NA
j_call: TRBJ2-7
v_call: TRBV30
clone_size: many
cdr3_aa: CAWSAPRDGHYEQYF
cdr3_nt: TGTGCCTGGAGTGCTCCCCGGGACGGGCACTACGAGCAGTACTTC

d_call: NA
j_call: TRBJ2-1
v_call: TRBV5-6
clone_size: many
cdr3_aa: CASSSGTEYNEQFF
cdr3_nt: TGTGCCAGCAGCTCCGGGACGGAGTACAATGAGCAGTTCTTC

d_call: NA
j_call: TRBJ2-1
v_call: TRBV5-1
clone_size: NA
cdr3_aa: CASSLRHFNNEQFF
cdr3_nt: TGCGCCAGCAGCTTGAGGCACTTTAACAATGAGCAGTTCTTC

d_call: NA
j_call: TRBJ2-5
v_call: TRBV5-5
clone_size: few
cdr3_aa: CASSLAKFQETQYF
cdr3_nt: TGTGCCAGCAGCCTCGCAAAGTTCCAAGAGACCCAGTACTTC

d_call: NA
j_call: TRBJ1-5
v_call: TRBV10-1
clone_size: few
cdr3_aa: CASSPGPGQPQHF
cdr3_nt: TGCGCCAGCAGCCCGGGACCAGGTCAGCCCCAGCATTTT

d_call: TRBD1
j_call: TRBJ2-7
v_call: TRBV12-3/TRBV12-4
clone_size: many
cdr3_aa: CASSPDRDSIYEQYF
cdr3_nt: TGTGCCAGCAGTCCTGATCGGGACAGTATCTACGAGCAGTACTTC

d_call: TRBD2
j_call: TRBJ2-1
v_call: TRBV5-1
clone_size: NA
cdr3_aa: CASSLLAQGGPGDNEQFF
cdr3_nt: TGCGCCAGCAGCCTACTAGCGCAGGGCGGGCCGGGGGACAATGAGCAGTTCTTC

d_call: TRBD2
j_call: TRBJ2-3
v_call: TRBV15
clone_size: few
cdr3_aa: CATSGRAQLTDTQYF
cdr3_nt: TGTGCCACCAGCGGGAGGGCCCAGCTCACAGATACGCAGTATTTT

d_call: NA
j_call: TRBJ2-1
v_call: TRBV7-2
clone_size: NA
cdr3_aa: CPSSLARGAYNEQFF
cdr3_nt: TGTCCCAGCAGCTTAGCAAGAGGGGCCTACAATGAGCAGTTCTTC

d_call: TRBD2
j_call: TRBJ2-3
v_call: TRBV28
clone_size: many
cdr3_aa: CASSPEPLAGGTDTQYF
cdr3_nt: TGTGCCAGCAGTCCCGAACCACTAGCGGGAGGGACAGATACGCAGTATTTT

d_call: NA
j_call: TRBJ2-7
v_call: TRBV18
clone_size: few
cdr3_aa: CASSPLRDSEQYF
cdr3_nt: TGTGCCAGCTCACCACTTCGGGACTCGGAGCAGTACTTC

d_call: NA
j_call: TRBJ2-1
v_call: TRBV4-1
clone_size: NA
cdr3_aa: CASSQPEPGNEQFF
cdr3_nt: TGCGCCAGCAGCCAACCTGAGCCCGGCAATGAGCAGTTCTTC

d_call: NA
j_call: TRBJ2-1
v_call: TRBV7-3
clone_size: NA
cdr3_aa: CASSLGRESLSYNEQFF
cdr3_nt: TGTGCCAGCAGCTTAGGGAGAGAGTCCCTCTCCTACAATGAGCAGTTCTTC

d_call: NA
j_call: TRBJ2-6
v_call: TRBV11-1
clone_size: few
cdr3_aa: CASSPGQFAQFSGANVLTF
cdr3_nt: TGTGCCAGCAGCCCCGGACAGTTTGCCCAGTTCTCTGGGGCCAACGTCCTGACTTTC

d_call: TRBD2
j_call: TRBJ2-3
v_call: TRBV25-1
clone_size: NA
cdr3_aa: CASSENFGLAGLTDTQYF
cdr3_nt: TGTGCCAGCAGTGAAAACTTTGGACTAGCGGGACTGACAGATACGCAGTATTTT

d_call: NA
j_call: TRBJ2-7
v_call: TRBV11-2
clone_size: NA
cdr3_aa: CASSLGAAAYF
cdr3_nt: TGTGCCAGCAGCTTAGGGGCAGCCGCGTACTTC

d_call: NA
j_call: TRBJ2-1
v_call: TRBV4-1
clone_size: many
cdr3_aa: CASSSGPINEQFF
cdr3_nt: TGCGCCAGCAGCTCGGGCCCCATTAATGAGCAGTTCTTC

d_call: TRBD2
j_call: TRBJ2-1
v_call: TRBV20-1
clone_size: many
cdr3_aa: CSARGGTDNEQFF
cdr3_nt: TGCAGTGCTAGGGGGGGGACTGACAATGAGCAGTTCTTC

d_call: NA
j_call: TRBJ2-1
v_call: TRBV4-1
clone_size: many
cdr3_aa: CASSQGVSPWGSYNEQFF
cdr3_nt: TGCGCCAGCAGCCAAGGCGTGAGTCCCTGGGGTTCCTACAATGAGCAGTTCTTC

d_call: NA
j_call: TRBJ1-5
v_call: TRBV12-3/TRBV12-4
clone_size: many
cdr3_aa: CASSLAQYSNQPQHF
cdr3_nt: TGTGCCAGCAGTTTGGCACAGTATAGCAATCAGCCCCAGCATTTT

d_call: NA
j_call: TRBJ2-3
v_call: TRBV11-3
clone_size: NA
cdr3_aa: CASSPRTADTQYF
cdr3_nt: TGTGCCAGCAGCCCCCGGACGGCAGATACGCAGTATTTT

d_call: NA
j_call: TRBJ2-7
v_call: TRBV12-3/TRBV12-4
clone_size: NA
cdr3_aa: CASSAALVLSEQYF
cdr3_nt: TGTGCCAGCAGTGCCGCTCTCGTCCTTTCCGAGCAGTACTTC

d_call: TRBD2
j_call: TRBJ2-3
v_call: TRBV7-8
clone_size: NA
cdr3_aa: CASSLAHREGYTDTQYF
cdr3_nt: TGTGCCAGCAGCTTAGCGCACCGGGAGGGGTACACAGATACGCAGTATTTT

d_call: NA
j_call: TRBJ1-2
v_call: TRBV20-1
clone_size: many
cdr3_aa: CSAREYRDLGPPNYGYTF
cdr3_nt: TGCAGTGCTAGAGAGTACCGGGACCTAGGACCCCCTAACTATGGCTACACCTTC

d_call: TRBD2
j_call: TRBJ2-2
v_call: TRBV7-7
clone_size: many
cdr3_aa: CASRREAVGELFF
cdr3_nt: TGTGCCAGCAGGCGGGAGGCGGTCGGGGAGCTGTTTTTT

d_call: NA
j_call: TRBJ2-7
v_call: TRBV5-1
clone_size: many
cdr3_aa: CASSLRLGAYEQYF
cdr3_nt: TGCGCCAGCAGCTTAAGGTTAGGGGCCTACGAGCAGTACTTC

d_call: TRBD2
j_call: TRBJ2-7
v_call: TRBV12-3/TRBV12-4
clone_size: many
cdr3_aa: CASSPVSPVTSGKDEQYF
cdr3_nt: TGTGCCAGCAGCCCCGTTAGCCCTGTGACTAGCGGGAAGGACGAGCAGTACTTC

d_call: NA
j_call: TRBJ2-7
v_call: TRBV5-1
clone_size: many
cdr3_aa: CASSLIGGSRYEQYF
cdr3_nt: TGCGCCAGCAGCTTGATCGGGGGATCGCGTTACGAGCAGTACTTC

d_call: TRBD1
j_call: TRBJ1-1
v_call: TRBV29-1
clone_size: many
cdr3_aa: CSVPGQGWTEAFF
cdr3_nt: TGCAGCGTCCCTGGACAGGGCTGGACTGAAGCTTTCTTT

d_call: NA
j_call: TRBJ2-5
v_call: TRBV6-2/TRBV6-3
clone_size: many
cdr3_aa: CASSYGRVQETQYF
cdr3_nt: TGTGCCAGCAGTTACGGTAGGGTCCAAGAGACCCAGTACTTC